This entry features one T cell receptor beta chain sequence. No antigen is known for it. No much larger clonotype is one base removed from it; base qualities were not supplied. This entry belongs to a study of cytomegalovirus exposure and HLA in healthy donors (dated by TCRdb to about 2017). About the full investigation: According to an earlier analysis of a few hundred of the donors, about 190 million T cells yielded 117 million unique TCR beta sequences and about 300 Gb of sequence data. About 280 gigabases of sequencing data and around 87 million unique TCR sequences were included in an early release covering 550 to 650 HLA-typed donors. Of the 350 to 450 genotyped donors, roughly 76% were placed in the genetic ancestry cluster associated with self-reported Caucasian donors. The study was designed to test whether signatures of past pathogen exposure could be identified by cataloging public T cell receptors. The study profiled the T cell repertoires of approximately 700 subjects by immunosequencing and related them to cytomegalovirus serostatus. Besides the first cohort of more than 650 subjects, a separate validation cohort made up of around 120 different subjects was used. To predict cytomegalovirus infection status, the study brought together high-throughput TCR immunosequencing, statistical association of individual TCRs with disease status, and machine learning. In a later analysis, previously published TCR beta repertoires from 600 to 850 donors were re-analyzed and high-resolution HLA genotyping was added so that TCR occurrence patterns could be studied. Rather than drawing on any new phenotypic data, the later analysis identified candidate immune exposures from TCR beta sequences and the way those sequences occurred across donors. An earlier analysis of around 640 of the donors used high-throughput TCR beta sequencing to judge whether each TCR beta V gene segment behaved as functional or pseudogenic. Donor age, sex, ethnicity and CMV serostatus were collected together with the repertoire data. Genome-wide SNP genotypes for about 55% of the roughly 670 donors were used in a later genetic analysis, which treated that subset as a discovery cohort. All discovery cohort repertoires had been generated on a single sequencing platform. HLA typing covered class I and class II loci at four-digit resolution. The number of donors typed differed by locus, with roughly 629-640 for A, B, C, DRB1 and DQB1, around 500 for DQA1, 600 to 610 for DPA1, and around 450 for DPB1. Several DR-DQ haplotypes were treated as single units for association and clustering because of strong linkage in the cohort. Among some 400 genotyped donors of the cohort, an average of roughly 230,000 unique TCR beta nucleotide sequences was sequenced per donor, of which about 18% were non-productive.

What the research found in general, with its limitations: Broadly in line with IMGT annotations, most TCR beta V segments showed up in productive rearrangements about 87% or about 30% of the time in an earlier analysis of approximately 600 of the donors. While some public TCRs were present in many individuals, most TCR sequences turned up only very rarely across donors. Linkage disequilibrium might explain the correlated functional status among segregating V segments, but an unknown experimental factor could not be ruled out. A later genetic analysis associated a missense DCLRE1C variant with V-gene and J-gene trimming of TCR beta chains, and an independent cohort replicated the association. According to a later analysis, most CMV-associated TCR beta chains appeared to be HLA-restricted, and the HLA associations seemed to be driven largely by CMV exposure. According to a later genetic analysis, donors in an Asian-associated ancestry cluster had fewer N-insertions in productive TCRs than the roughly 670-donor mean. A further reported finding was that TCR beta sequences accurately predicted the HLA-A and HLA-B alleles for most subjects in the first cohort. Because counts were too low, seventeen rarely observed V segments, including chromosome 9 orphons, were excluded from the earlier analysis of about 500 of the donors. In a later analysis, the rate of TCR association differed among HLA loci, with DRB1 alleles having the most associated TCRs and HLA-C alleles having the fewest. Presence/absence analyses assumed roughly uniform sequencing depth across donors, an assumption that may not hold. In vitro tests confirmed that a few of the cytomegalovirus-associated TCR beta chains recognize cytomegalovirus antigens. The 87-base-pair reads could not distinguish some IMGT-functional V segments, including TRBV6-2 and TRBV6-3, so those segments were excluded. According to a later analysis, parvovirus B19, influenza, CMV and Epstein-Barr virus appeared linked to several top co-occurrence clusters. In the study, around 160 TCR beta chains were listed as associated with cytomegalovirus. Cytomegalovirus status was reported to be diagnosed by the classifier with high specificity and sensitivity in both the original and validation cohorts. This cohort had only TCR beta chains sequenced, and the lack of alpha or paired-chain data limited which features could be detected. In a later analysis, HLA-associated TCR beta chains were found to be more clonally expanded and to have lower generation probabilities than equally common non-associated chains. The authors suggested that the approach could potentially be extended to other disease states and immunological phenotypes. When HLA alleles, especially DR and DQ, strongly co-occurred, TCR associations were difficult to assign to individual alleles. HLA typing was unavailable for some donors at each locus, so association tests used only the typed subset. The sequencing pipeline was judged likely to have produced a cluster of highly shared sequence variants as a technical artifact. Specific HLA alleles were associated with 15,000 to 20,000 TCR beta sequences at a false discovery rate of 0.05 in a later analysis. Immune exposure information for the cohort was limited to CMV serostatus.

Sequences SGHTA (CDR1) and FQGNSA (CDR2) are obtained from the germline V gene. V loses 3 bases of germline sequence and J loses 1 base, and the interval between the two ends is 10 bases. The CDR3 sequence holds 15 residues, the cysteine and phenylalanine included. Only CDR3 DNA remains: 45 bases, in frame from the first base. Libraries were built with the immunoSEQ multiplex PCR assay. For the multiplex PCR, a mixture combining 60 forward primers for TCR Vbeta segments and 13 reverse primers for TCR Jbeta segments was used. A multiplex PCR assay on genomic DNA amplified the CDR3 region of rearranged TCR beta genes. The Illumina HiSeq System was used to sequence the amplified TCR beta libraries as 87-base-pair reads. Turning to the authors' computational methods: A later analysis tallied about 77 million unique TCR beta chains across the 640 or so repertoires, and about 10 million of those chains were shared by two or more donors. Raw reads were error-corrected and collapsed into unique sequences by a nearest-neighbor algorithm in which closely related sequences were merged to remove PCR and sequencing errors. V, D and J gene segments were assigned by aligning CDR3 sequences to IMGT reference sequences. For a sequence to be retained, at least a six-nucleotide match to both a V gene segment and a J gene segment was required. A rearrangement counted as productive if the CDR3 had no stop codons and remained in frame with V and J, and every other rearrangement counted as non-productive. Following IMGT convention, CDR3 was defined as the stretch from the second conserved V-encoded cysteine up to the conserved J-encoded phenylalanine. The earlier analysis of a few hundred of the donors excluded any sequence lacking an unambiguous match to a single V gene segment. In an earlier analysis of about 590 of the donors, a V segment was called functional when productive rearrangements were above 56.7%, and segregating when the standard deviation between donors exceeded 5%. To diagnose cytomegalovirus status from the catalog of TCR beta chain sequences, a statistical classification framework was built. A later analysis assigned V and J genes by comparing TCR nucleotide sequences with IMGT/GENE-DB human TR gene sequences. Using the TCRdist pipeline, a later analysis assigned CDR3 sequences along with most-parsimonious VDJ recombination scenarios. In a later analysis, each TCR beta chain was defined by its CDR3 amino acid sequence together with its V-gene family, and reads lacking a unique V-gene family were excluded. In a later analysis, nearly 600 highly shared, low-generation-probability nucleotide sequences were removed to address suspected cross-contamination and a sequencing artifact. For each public chain, a later analysis derived a clonal expansion index from normalized ranks of inferred template counts within each repertoire. In a later analysis, generation probabilities were computed using a VDJ recombination model fitted to out-of-frame rearrangements, and the results were checked against IGoR. In a later analysis, TCR-TCR, TCR-HLA and TCR-CMV co-occurrence was scored with hypergeometric tests, and a repertoire-size bias correction was applied to TCR pairs. To estimate false discovery rates, a later analysis permuted the HLA or CMV assignments 20 times. In a later analysis, co-occurring TCRs were grouped using DBSCAN, with TCRdist sequence similarity added in when clustering inside HLA-allele-positive subsets. For co-occurrence clustering, repertoires with fewer than 30,000 or more than 120,000 public chains were excluded, along with five repertoires with anomalous nucleotide sharing. Imported from immuneACCESS, the table was reduced by TCRdb to in-frame sequences with V and J called. These copies leave out some clones; in studies compared against another copy, an unresolved V gene accounts for under half, and the cause of the remainder is not known. That table supplies the V and J calls and clone size; D and trimming were determined from the DNA. In this sample the table shows under 110,000 clones, about 81% of which occur a single time. Of the sample, around 2.8% falls within the top ten clones.

The cohort was made up of about 610 healthy bone marrow donors. All cohort members were sampled while nominally healthy, although unrecorded immune exposures were likely present. The donor tested CMV seropositive, placing the donor among the 250 to 350 seropositive members of the cohort. Every donor gave a peripheral blood sample, and the peripheral blood mononuclear cells from that sample were used for TCR beta sequencing. The Qiagen DNeasy Blood Extraction Kit was used to extract genomic DNA from the blood cell samples. The sample taken for sequencing was PBMCs. Rearrangement joined TRBV7-2 to TRBJ1-5; the best D guess is TRBD1, with 5 bases matching. This TCR came from a male donor in good health and CMV-seropositive. At the DNA level, the sequence is TGTGCCAGCAGCTTGGGGCCGTTGAGCAATCAGCCCCAGCATTTT. Translated, this gives CASSLGPLSNQPQHF. Outside the CDR3, residues come from the reference TRBV7-2 and TRBJ1-5 proteins, so the full variable domain is: GAGVSQSPSNKVTEKGKDVELRCDPISGHTALYWYRQSLGQGLEFLIYFQGNSAPDKSGLPSDRFSAERTGGSVSTLTIQRTQQEDSAVYLCASSLGPLSNQPQHFGDGTRLSIL.